A selection of T cell receptor beta chains follows, all from one sample in a study of CD8 T cells in Susac syndrome. TCRdb ran MiXCR on the immunoSEQ multiplex PCR reads and lists one entry per CDR3 protein. The data hold approximately 110,000 distinct CDR3 sequences, with more than 90% observed a single time. Sequenced: CD4+ T cells from PBMCs. The receptor set was obtained from a human donor in good health. The CDR3 runs from the conserved cysteine through the conserved F or W. Some rows mark clone size as missing; the rest say once, few, many or name a class of expanded clone.

j_call v_call clone_size cdr3_aa
TRBJ1-2 TRBV20-1 once CSASDSPLGGYTF
TRBJ2-3 TRBV9 NA CASSVADGAQNTQYF
TRBJ2-1 TRBV20-1 NA CSARESLTYNEQFF
TRBJ1-1 TRBV5-6 NA CASRYTGGPTEAFF
TRBJ1-1 TRBV28 once CASSFRTRTGEAFF
TRBJ2-7 TRBV11-2 NA CASSLDRQGLYEQYF
TRBJ1-1 TRBV5-1 NA CASSLRGPKYTEAFF
TRBJ2-4 TRBV30 NA CAWSFGHLGKNIQYF
TRBJ2-7 TRBV9 NA CASSVAPGGYEQYF
TRBJ1-1 TRBV20-1 NA CSALTGVDTEAFF
TRBJ2-1 TRBV2 NA CASSQTATGVNEQFF
TRBJ2-1 TRBV7-9 NA CASSLGRATYNEQFF
TRBJ2-2 TRBV11-2 NA CASSGRTSGITGELFF
TRBJ1-1 TRBV7-9 NA CASSTRDRDMNTEAFF
TRBJ2-2 TRBV10-3 NA CAISEVTGELFF
TRBJ2-3 TRBV6-2/TRBV6-3 NA CASSYGLAADTQYF
TRBJ2-1 TRBV7-9 once CASSPGSGRGYNEQFF
TRBJ1-1 TRBV6-6 NA CASSRRQGDTEAFF
TRBJ2-6 TRBV21-1 NA CASSIRQGFSGANVLTF
TRBJ1-3 TRBV18 NA CASSPRQKHSGNTIYF
TRBJ2-6 TRBV9 NA CASSVNGQPYNSGANVLTF
TRBJ2-7 TRBV7-9 NA CASSLGGNYYEQYF
TRBJ2-3 TRBV5-1 NA CASSGGQNTDTQYF
TRBJ2-2 TRBV12-3/TRBV12-4 NA CASSRLEELFF
TRBJ1-5 TRBV20-1 NA CSAMPQGPANQPQHF
TRBJ2-5 TRBV2 NA CASSEAGGLIETQYF
TRBJ1-1 TRBV6-5 NA CASRLGAAGTEAFF
TRBJ1-2 TRBV7-2 NA CASSRPGTLANYGYTF
TRBJ1-5 TRBV9 NA CASSPGTVQPQHF
TRBJ1-1 TRBV3-1 NA CASSQGTIPNTEAFF
TRBJ2-1 TRBV3-1 NA CASSLRGVQAGLNEQFF
TRBJ1-2 TRBV20-1 NA CSARDEGNYGYTF
TRBJ2-3 TRBV5-1 NA CASSLGDDTQYF
TRBJ2-7 TRBV2 NA CASSAGRSSYEQYF
TRBJ2-1 TRBV25-1 NA CASSDSVVSYNEQFF
TRBJ1-1 TRBV3-1 once CASSQYNVNTEAFF
TRBJ2-5 TRBV7-2 few CASSPGLARETQYF
TRBJ1-4 TRBV20-1 NA CSAKRSGEKLFF
TRBJ2-2 TRBV20-1 NA CSARSLSGGNTGELFF
TRBJ1-2 TRBV7-9 NA CASSLITVGYGYTF
TRBJ2-5 TRBV9 NA CASSVGPGQETQYF
TRBJ2-1 TRBV9 NA CASSVGTSHEQFF
TRBJ2-2 TRBV7-8 NA CASSLAMGPNTGELFF
TRBJ2-1 TRBV18 NA CASSPGVLGVYNEQFF
TRBJ2-2 TRBV30 NA CAWTGAGGTGELFF
TRBJ1-4 TRBV29-1 NA CSVVFQGIEKLFF
TRBJ2-5 TRBV10-2 NA CASSPREWETQYF
TRBJ2-7 TRBV11-2 NA CASTPTSGTYEQYF
TRBJ2-3 TRBV25-1 NA CASSESAVVDTQYF
TRBJ1-2 TRBV2 NA CASSTDRAGYTF
TRBJ2-7 TRBV5-1 once CASSLLWGNSYEQYF
TRBJ2-3 TRBV29-1 NA CSVERGAVADTQYF
TRBJ2-5 TRBV21-1 once CASSKDVSPWDRGQETQYF
TRBJ1-1 TRBV5-1 NA CASSPTGSNTEAFF
TRBJ1-1 TRBV6-6 NA CASRPSGEYTEAFF
TRBJ2-7 TRBV6-5 NA CASSPPGVGEQYF
TRBJ2-2 TRBV2 NA CASMEGYTGELFF
TRBJ2-3 TRBV5-4 once CASSQRLAAITDTQYF
TRBJ1-5 TRBV12-3/TRBV12-4 once CASSFTGGRQPQHF